This TCR beta chain was identified during a study of blood T cell repertoires in COVID-19. Study at large: Some COVID-19 samples were acute and others convalescent; all came from the United States, Italy and Spain. Sample material is recorded as cDNA or gDNA derived from T cells, B-cell-depleted T cells, or PBMCs.

V was pared by 1 base and J by 1 base, with 7 bases between. The CDR3 has 14 amino acids. Germline lookup yields CDR1 SGHDN and CDR2 FVKESK. Original data processing: Scientists estimated how many nucleated cells there were by amplifying reference gene primers. Sequencing was performed with immunoSEQ multiplex PCR; in TCRdb, only in-frame clones are kept and a portion is missing. V and J calls and clone size are given by that table; D and trimming were obtained from the DNA. Among 200,000 to 250,000 clones listed, 80% to 85% were seen once. The sequencing sample was made of peripheral blood. The V call is TRBV14, the J call TRBJ1-2, with D unclear. The clonotype comes from a woman younger than 35 with acute or convalescent COVID-19. The CDR3 DNA follows: TGTGCCAGCAGCCAAGGGGCAGTTAACTATGGCTACACCTTC. It yields the protein CASSQGAVNYGYTF.